This entry lists 26 T cell receptor beta chains sequenced from one sample in a study of type 1 regulatory T cells. These receptors' antigens are unknown. TCRdb passed the reads through MiXCR, listing each CDR3 protein once. In the table there are tens of thousands of distinct CDR3 sequences, 9% to 15% of which are singletons. Sequencing was carried out using cultured non-Tr1 T cells, either the whole culture or a sorted T cell fraction (not recorded which). These receptors were collected from a human donor in good health.

This clonotype came up a few times. V usage is TRBV12-3 or TRBV12-4 and J usage is TRBJ1-4; D might be TRBD1 (5 bases). CDR3 length: 17 residues. Trimming took 3 bases from V and 0 from J, leaving 14 bases between them. The CDR3 sequence: CASSFGAGSATNEKLFF. The CDR3 DNA reads TGTGCCAGCAGTTTCGGGGCGGGGTCTGCAACTAATGAAAAACTGTTTTTT.

On this clonotype itself: This may be a read error, as it is one base from a much larger clone. This chain connects TRBV12-3 or TRBV12-4 to TRBJ2-7; D is undetermined. The CDR3 contains 11 residues. In DNA, the CDR3 is TGTGCCAGCAGTCCCCGTTACGAGCACTACTTC. This sequence encodes CASSPRYEHYF.

As to this clonotype: Germline and junction disagree at one end, which may indicate a read error. CDR3 sequence reads: CSAPYTDTRYF. The DNA for the CDR3 is TGCAGTGCTCCCTACACAGATACGCGGTATTTT. This chain uses TRBV20-1 with TRBJ2-3; D is ambiguous. This CDR3 is built from 11 residues. Germline values: CDR1 DFQATT, CDR2 SNEGSKA (reference sequence).

This clonotype came up a few times. The chain is built from TRBV5-1 and TRBJ1-1; D uncertain. The CDR3 runs to 15 residues. The V gene lost 4 bases and the J gene lost 1 base, with 14 bases spanning the gap. CDR1 and CDR2 from the germline V gene are SGHRS and YFSETQ. DNA of the CDR3: TGCGCCAGCAGCATTCAATCCAGCGGGAACACTGAAGCTTTCTTT. It specifies CASSIQSSGNTEAFF. Full variable domain (remainder filled in from reference TRBV5-1 and TRBJ1-1): KAGVTQTPRYLIKTRGQQVTLSCSPISGHRSVSWYQQTPGQGLQFLFEYFSETQRNKGNFPGRFSGRQFSNSRSEMNVSTLELGDSALYLCASSIQSSGNTEAFFGQGTRLTVV.

The chain links TRBV20-1 to TRBJ2-5; 9 nucleotides line up with TRBD1. V trimming: 4 bases; J trimming: 5 bases; junction bases outside the gene matches: 8. This CDR3 region has 14 residues. The germline CDR1 and CDR2 sequences are DFQATT and SNEGSKA (reference sequence). The CDR3 region is CSANIQGAQETQYF. The CDR3 DNA reads TGCAGTGCTAATATACAGGGGGCACAGGAGACCCAGTACTTC.

This clonotype was detected ten times or more. CDR3 sequence: CASSDPGLAVTGELFF. CDR3 nucleotides: TGCGCCAGCAGCGATCCGGGACTAGCGGTAACCGGGGAGCTGTTTTTT. The gene calls are TRBV5-1 and TRBJ2-2; the match to TRBD2 covers 11 bases. Germline trimming cut 4 bases from V and 5 bases from J; bases unmatched to any gene: 7. Germline CDR1 reads SGHRS; CDR2 reads YFSETQ. CDR3 size: 16 residues.

This clonotype occurred many times. The V call is TRBV7-9, the J call TRBJ2-5; TRBD1 agrees at 7 bases. The CDR3 consists of 14 residues. The germline CDR1 and CDR2 sequences are SEHNR and FQNEAQ (reference sequence). V shed 4 bases, J shed 5 bases, and the junction held 7 bases outside the gene matches. The CDR3 bases are TGTGCCAGCAGCTGGGAACAGGGGTGGGAGACCCAGTACTTC. This translates into CASSWEQGWETQYF. Using reference TRBV7-9 and TRBJ2-5 for the parts outside the CDR3, the full variable domain is DTGVSQNPRHKITKRGQNVTFRCDPISEHNRLYWYRQTLGQGPEFLTYFQNEAQLEKSRLLSDRFSAERPKGSFSTLEIQRTEQGDSAMYLCASSWEQGWETQYFGPGTRLLVL.

The gene calls are TRBV5-7 and TRBJ2-1, with a tentative D call TRBD1 (5 bases). TRBV5-7 is an open reading frame whose function is uncertain. The CDR3 covers 17 residues. Between the trimmed V and J ends, which lost 1 base and 7 bases, there was a span of 21 bases. The CDR3 DNA reads TGTGCCAGCAGCTTGTGCGGACACCCCCGACAAGTAAATGAGCAGTTCTTC. It is translated as CASSLCGHPRQVNEQFF.

This clonotype was recorded many times. The chain carries TRBV5-1 and TRBJ2-7; 11 positions agree with TRBD1. V lost 8 bases, J lost 7 bases, and 5 bases stayed unmatched. Looked up from germline, CDR1 is SGHRS and CDR2 is YFSETQ. CDR3 length equals 12 residues. CDR3 in amino acids: CASGQGAREQYF. CDR3 bases: TGCGCCAGTGGACAGGGGGCGCGAGAGCAGTACTTC.

This clonotype was counted only a few times. This chain's CDR3 is CASSGAGGREQFF. In DNA form, the CDR3 reads TGTGCCAGTTCGGGAGCGGGAGGAAGGGAGCAGTTCTTC. The rearrangement uses TRBV27 and TRBJ2-1; 9 bases agree with TRBD2. Germline V lookup: CDR1 MNHEY, CDR2 SMNVEV (reference sequence). The V segment lost 9 bases and the J segment 10 bases; nucleotides outside the gene matches: 10. This CDR3 has 13 residues.

This clonotype was picked up many times. This chain joins TRBV29-1 and TRBJ1-2; no clear D gene. V was clipped by 3 bases and J by 2 bases, with 13 bases between them. Germline loops: CDR1 SQVTM, CDR2 ANQGSEA. The CDR3 consists of 14 residues. The CDR3 coding sequence is TGCAGCGTTGATCGGCGAGCCGCGAACTATGGCTACACCTTC. It yields the protein CSVDRRAANYGYTF. Combining the CDR3 with reference TRBV29-1 and TRBJ1-2 gives the whole variable domain SAVISQKPSRDICQRGTSLTIQCQVDSQVTMMFWYRQQPGQSLTLIATANQGSEATYESGFVIDKFPISRPNLTFSTLTVSNMSPEDSSIYLCSVDRRAANYGYTFGSGTRLTVV.

This clonotype is medium-sized within its sample. The J gene is TRBJ2-6, the V gene TRBV20-1; D call uncertain. The CDR3 contains 15 residues. Trimming shortened V by 2 bases and J by 0 bases, and 8 bases separated the two germline ends. Germline V gene sequence: CDR1 DFQATT, CDR2 SNEGSKA (reference sequence). The CDR3 region is CSARSTTSGANVLTF. CDR3 nucleotide sequence: TGCAGTGCTAGATCCACTACCTCTGGGGCCAACGTCCTGACTTTC.

The sample holds many counts of this clonotype. The chain employs TRBV7-2 and TRBJ2-7; 11 nucleotides line up with TRBD1. The CDR3 sequence is 16 residues long. Trimming removed 5 bases from V and 4 bases from J; junction bases left unmatched: 10. Germline V gene lookup returns CDR1 SGHTA and CDR2 FQGNSA. The CDR3 loop reads CASSSGPGQGVYEQYF. DNA of the CDR3: TGTGCCAGCAGCAGTGGACCGGGACAGGGGGTGTACGAGCAGTACTTC. Using reference TRBV7-2 and TRBJ2-7 for the parts outside the CDR3, the full variable domain is GAGVSQSPSNKVTEKGKDVELRCDPISGHTALYWYRQSLGQGLEFLIYFQGNSAPDKSGLPSDRFSAERTGGSVSTLTIQRTQQEDSAVYLCASSSGPGQGVYEQYFGPGTRLTVT.

The chain recombines TRBV12-3 or TRBV12-4 with TRBJ2-7; D is undetermined. Trimming pared 6 bases from V and 3 bases from J, leaving 12 bases between. There are 13 residues in the CDR3. The CDR3 protein is CASSSFQDYEQYF. Here the CDR3 DNA reads TGTGCCAGCAGCTCCTTCCAAGACTACGAGCAGTACTTC.

The sample holds many counts of this clonotype. This chain connects TRBV15 to TRBJ1-6; D ambiguous. This CDR3 contains 15 residues. The V gene lost 1 base and the J gene lost 7 bases, with 11 bases spanning the gap. Looked up from germline, CDR1 is LNHNV and CDR2 is YYDKDF (reference sequence). Here the CDR3 reads CATSRAGVVNSPLHF. CDR3 sequence (DNA): TGTGCCACCAGCAGAGCTGGAGTGGTCAATTCACCCCTCCACTTT.

The chain employs TRBV30 and TRBJ2-5; D remains ambiguous. The CDR3 has 12 amino acids. Germline CDR1 GTSNPN, CDR2 SVGIG (reference sequence). V shed 4 bases and J shed 2 bases, with 8 bases lying between them. The CDR3 DNA follows: TGTGCCTGGAAGGCCGATCAAGAGACCCAGTACTTC. Translation: CAWKADQETQYF.

In this sample, this clonotype turned up many times. V and J are TRBV4-2 and TRBJ1-1; the D is unclear. The germline V gene has CDR1 LGHNA and CDR2 YNFKEQ. CDR3 length: 16 amino acids. V was cut by 1 base and J by 1 base, with 13 bases left in between. The CDR3 DNA reads TGTGCCAGCAGCCAAGGCGACCGATACTCGAACACTGAAGCTTTCTTT. This codes for CASSQGDRYSNTEAFF.

This clonotype turned up a few times. The chain joins TRBV20-1 to TRBJ2-1; D unresolved. This CDR3 has 10 residues. Germline assignment: CDR1 DFQATT and CDR2 SNEGSKA (reference sequence). Trimming removed 6 bases at V and 8 bases at J, with 8 bases between. CDR3 nucleotide sequence: TGCAGTGCCTTTTACGATGAGCAGTTCTTC. Amino acid sequence: CSAFYDEQFF.

This clonotype was observed many times. V usage is TRBV9 and J usage is TRBJ1-1; D may be TRBD1 (5 bases). Germline lookup yields CDR1 SGDLS and CDR2 YYNGEE. V shed 0 bases and J shed 5 bases, with 8 bases lying between them. The length of the CDR3 is 13 residues. CDR3 nucleotide sequence: TGTGCCAGCAGCGTAGTATCAGGGACTGAAGCTTTCTTT. It translates to CASSVVSGTEAFF.

This clonotype was seen many times. V is TRBV20-1 and J is TRBJ2-7, with D possibly matching TRBD1 (6 bases). This CDR3 spans 15 amino acids. V lost 0 bases and J lost 2, with 14 bases in between. CDR1 DFQATT and CDR2 SNEGSKA come from the germline V gene (reference sequence). The CDR3 DNA reads as TGCAGTGCTAGAGATTCCCAGCAGGGGACCTACGAGCAGTACTTC. Its protein product is CSARDSQQGTYEQYF.

This clonotype was seen repeatedly, ten times or more. As DNA, the CDR3 is TGTGCCAGCAGTCCGCGGAGGGGCAATCAGCCCCAGCATTTT. It is translated as CASSPRRGNQPQHF. J is TRBJ1-5 and V is TRBV12-3 or TRBV12-4; D ambiguous. Trimming removed 5 bases from V and 2 bases from J, with 10 bases in between. This CDR3 is 14 amino acids long.

In its sample, this clonotype was seen many times. V gene TRBV12-3 or TRBV12-4 combines with J gene TRBJ2-1; 10 bases match TRBD2. This CDR3 has 15 residues. J gave up 4 bases and V 8 bases, and 8 bases lay outside the gene matches. CDR3 residues: CASGLAGVAYNEQFF. CDR3 DNA: TGTGCCAGCGGGCTAGCGGGAGTGGCTTACAATGAGCAGTTCTTC.

This rearrangement joins TRBV7-2 to TRBJ2-1; 7 nucleotides agree with TRBD2. The V gene's germline CDR1 is SGHTA and CDR2 FQGNSA. The CDR3 has 15 residues. The trim removed 8 bases at V and 9 bases at J, leaving 16 bases unmatched. The chain's CDR3 is CASGDGLVGTGEQFF. CDR3 DNA: TGTGCCAGCGGCGACGGACTAGTTGGCACGGGTGAGCAGTTCTTC.

This sequence joins TRBV5-1 and TRBJ2-7; maybe TRBD1 (5 bases). The V end lost 3 bases, the J end lost 2 bases, and 15 bases lay between the germline ends. The CDR3 runs to 15 residues. Germline V gene sequence: CDR1 SGHRS, CDR2 YFSETQ. The CDR3 region has the DNA TGCGCCAGCAGCTACACAGCGTTGGGGCCCTACGAGCAGTACTTC. Encoded protein: CASSYTALGPYEQYF.

This clonotype appeared many times. The V call is TRBV14, the J call TRBJ1-6; no firm D call. In germline, CDR1 is SGHDN, CDR2 FVKESK. The CDR3 totals 13 residues. V was clipped by 1 base and J by 7 bases, with 5 bases between them. As DNA, the CDR3 is TGTGCCAGCAGCCAAGTTTGGAATTCACCCCTCCACTTT. Encoded protein: CASSQVWNSPLHF.

This clonotype has at least ten counts. The chain recombines TRBV19 with TRBJ1-6; 11 bases map to TRBD1. CDR1 and CDR2 from the germline V gene are LNHDA and SQIVND (reference sequence). This CDR3 is 18 amino acids long. V lost 6 bases and J lost 6; bases outside the gene matches: 13. In nucleotides, the CDR3 is TGTGCCAGTAGGCCCGCAGGGACCGGGACAGGGGGTAATTCACCCCTCCACTTT. As protein: CASRPAGTGTGGNSPLHF. The variable domain in full, completed from reference TRBV19 and TRBJ1-6, reads DGGITQSPKYLFRKEGQNVTLSCEQNLNHDAMYWYRQDPGQGLRLIYYSQIVNDFQKGDIAEGYSVSREKKESFPLTVTSAQKNPTAFYLCASRPAGTGTGGNSPLHFGNGTRLTVT.